What follows describes a single T cell receptor beta chain. As yet, its antigen is unknown. As to treatment: approximately 9-day PBMC culture with coronavirus spike peptide pools or control peptides (ViraFEST assay). These data originate in a study of vaccination and CD4 T cells after COVID-19. Study-wide findings and caveats: Early post-infection timepoints were missing, and relatively few convalescent patients were studied. Spike mono-reactivity was evident in 304 of the 307 vaccine-specific clones derived from convalescent patients.

CDR1 and CDR2 from the germline V gene are SGHTA and FQGTGA. The CDR3 consists of 18 residues. Germline trimming cut 2 bases from V and 7 bases from J; bases unmatched to any gene: 8. Sequenced with the Oncomine TCR Beta short-read assay was DNA taken from cultured CD4+ T cells. TCRdb processed the PCR reads anew with MiXCR; each CDR3 protein has one entry. This table holds about 10,000 distinct CDR3 sequences, more than 70% found once. The TCR comes from a human donor who had recovered from COVID-19. The material sequenced was CD4+ T cells from blood, cultured in vitro. This chain links TRBV7-3 with TRBJ2-2; 15 nucleotides align to TRBD2. In DNA, the CDR3 is TGTGCCAGCAGCTTACCCGGACTAGCGGGAGGGCCTATCGGGGAGCTGTTTTTT. It encodes CASSLPGLAGGPIGELFF.